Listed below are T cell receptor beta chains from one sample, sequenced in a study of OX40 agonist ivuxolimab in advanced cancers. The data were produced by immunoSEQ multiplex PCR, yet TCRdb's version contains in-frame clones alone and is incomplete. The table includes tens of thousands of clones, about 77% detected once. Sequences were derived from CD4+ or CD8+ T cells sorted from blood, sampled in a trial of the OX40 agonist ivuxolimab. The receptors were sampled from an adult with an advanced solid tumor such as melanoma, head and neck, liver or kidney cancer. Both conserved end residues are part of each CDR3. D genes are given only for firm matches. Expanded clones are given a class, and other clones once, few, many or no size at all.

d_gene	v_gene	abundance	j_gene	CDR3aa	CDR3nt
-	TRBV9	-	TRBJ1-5	CASSPEGSNQPQHF	TGTGCCAGCAGCCCCGAGGGTAGCAATCAGCCCCAGCATTTT
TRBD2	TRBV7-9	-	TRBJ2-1	CASSLGGTRPFF	TGTGCCAGCAGCTTAGGCGGGACTAGGCCGTTCTTC
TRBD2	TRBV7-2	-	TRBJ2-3	CASSLSGGWADTQYF	TGTGCCAGCAGCTTAAGCGGGGGGTGGGCAGATACGCAGTATTTT
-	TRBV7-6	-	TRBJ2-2	CASSPQYTGELFF	TGTGCCAGCAGCCCCCAGTACACCGGGGAGCTGTTTTTT
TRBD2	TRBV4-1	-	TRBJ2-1	CASSSGSGGYNEQFF	TGCGCCAGCAGCTCGGGTAGCGGGGGATACAATGAGCAGTTCTTC
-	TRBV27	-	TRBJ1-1	CASSKTVMNTEAFF	TGTGCCAGCAGTAAGACAGTAATGAACACTGAAGCTTTCTTT
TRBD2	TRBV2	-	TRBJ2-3	CVGAGVLTDTQYF	TGTGTCGGAGCGGGGGTCCTCACAGATACGCAGTATTTT
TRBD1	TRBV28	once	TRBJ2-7	CASSSGQGFSYEQYF	TGTGCCAGCAGTTCCGGACAGGGGTTCTCCTACGAGCAGTACTTC
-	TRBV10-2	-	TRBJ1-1	CASREGGSTEAFF	TGCGCCAGCAGAGAGGGGGGTTCCACTGAAGCTTTCTTT
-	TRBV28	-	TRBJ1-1	CASSSPRTENTEAFF	TGTGCCAGCAGTTCCCCCCGGACAGAGAACACTGAAGCTTTCTTT
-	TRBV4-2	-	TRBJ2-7	CASSPQAGEQYF	TGTGCCAGCAGCCCCCAGGCGGGCGAGCAGTACTTC
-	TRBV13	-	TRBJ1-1	CASSLMGGEAFF	TGTGCCAGCAGCTTAATGGGTGGAGAAGCTTTCTTT
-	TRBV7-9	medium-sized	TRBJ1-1	CASSLPGNTEAFF	TGTGCCAGCAGCTTACCGGGAAACACTGAAGCTTTCTTT
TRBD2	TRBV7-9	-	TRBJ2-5	CASSRRSGLAGQETQYF	TGTGCCAGCAGCCGCCGATCGGGGCTAGCGGGCCAAGAGACCCAGTACTTC
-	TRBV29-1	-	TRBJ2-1	CSVGTGRNEQFF	TGCAGCGTGGGGACTGGTCGAAATGAGCAGTTCTTC
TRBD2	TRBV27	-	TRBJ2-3	CASSFTSGGLTDTQYF	TGTGCCAGCAGTTTTACTAGCGGGGGACTAACAGATACGCAGTATTTT
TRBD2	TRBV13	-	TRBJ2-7	CASSLAAGGFSYEQYF	TGTGCCAGCAGCTTAGCGGCGGGAGGCTTCTCCTACGAGCAGTACTTC
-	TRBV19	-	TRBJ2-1	CASSILLSSYNEQFF	TGTGCCAGTAGTATACTACTGAGCTCCTACAATGAGCAGTTCTTC
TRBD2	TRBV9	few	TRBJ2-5	CASSPWGLAETQYF	TGTGCCAGCAGCCCTTGGGGACTAGCAGAGACCCAGTACTTC
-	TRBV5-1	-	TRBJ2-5	CASSLVGGFGETQYF	TGCGCCAGCAGCTTGGTGGGGGGCTTCGGGGAGACCCAGTACTTC
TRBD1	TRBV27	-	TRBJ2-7	CASSYGTGGGYEQYF	TGTGCCAGCAGTTACGGGACAGGGGGTGGTTACGAGCAGTACTTC
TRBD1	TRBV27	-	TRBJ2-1	CASSPQTGIYNEQFF	TGTGCCAGCAGTCCCCAGACAGGGATCTACAATGAGCAGTTCTTC
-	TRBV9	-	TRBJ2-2	CASSLGTANTGELFF	TGTGCCAGCAGCCTAGGGACGGCGAACACCGGGGAGCTGTTTTTT
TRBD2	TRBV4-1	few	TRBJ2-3	CASSLRWAGGRDTQYF	TGCGCCAGCAGCCTTCGATGGGCGGGAGGAAGAGATACGCAGTATTTT
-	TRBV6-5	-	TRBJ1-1	CASSLGQDTEAFF	TGTGCCAGCAGTCTCGGACAAGACACTGAAGCTTTCTTT
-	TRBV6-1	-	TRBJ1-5	CASSEFPEGGQPQHF	TGTGCCAGCAGTGAATTCCCCGAAGGAGGTCAGCCCCAGCATTTT
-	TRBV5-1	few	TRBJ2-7	CASSLGNHEQYF	TGCGCCAGCAGCTTGGGGAACCACGAGCAGTACTTC
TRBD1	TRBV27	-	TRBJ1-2	CASFGTGSSNYGYTF	TGTGCCAGTTTTGGGACAGGGTCCAGTAACTATGGCTACACCTTC
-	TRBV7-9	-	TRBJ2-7	CASSYEMLDEQYF	TGTGCCAGCAGCTACGAGATGCTGGACGAGCAGTACTTC
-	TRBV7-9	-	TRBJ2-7	CASSSRTGISYEQYF	TGTGCCAGCAGCTCAAGGACGGGAATCTCCTACGAGCAGTACTTC
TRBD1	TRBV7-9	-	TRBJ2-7	CASSFQGAVEQYF	TGTGCCAGCAGCTTCCAGGGGGCAGTGGAGCAGTACTTC
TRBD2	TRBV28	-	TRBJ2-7	CASRPPSGSQYF	TGTGCCAGCAGACCCCCTAGCGGATCGCAGTACTTC
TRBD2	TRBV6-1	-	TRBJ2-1	CASSEDGLAGGLYNEQFF	TGTGCCAGCAGTGAAGATGGCCTAGCGGGAGGGCTGTACAATGAGCAGTTCTTC
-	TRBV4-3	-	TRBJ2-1	CASSQDSGNEQFF	TGCGCCAGCAGCCAAGATTCGGGGAATGAGCAGTTCTTC
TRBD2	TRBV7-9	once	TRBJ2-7	CASSSRLAGDYEQYF	TGTGCCAGCAGCTCACGACTAGCGGGAGACTACGAGCAGTACTTC